This TCR beta chain is from a study of the immune and genomic landscape of osteosarcoma (dated by TCRdb to 2018 to 2021). Context from the whole study: A total of under 50 pediatric and adult patients with high-grade osteosarcoma made up the overall cohort, and the median age at diagnosis was approximately 25 years (range roughly 5-81). Poor-risk disease was overrepresented in the cohort, as 73% of patients had an unfavorable pathologic response to standard therapy and more than 55% were deceased. Patients in the overall cohort were under 65% male, and over 75% presented with localized disease at diagnosis. Osteosarcoma specimens were profiled with whole genome, RNA and T-cell receptor sequencing plus immunohistochemistry and reverse phase protein arrays so that immunogenic potential could be defined. TCR sequencing results were integrated with transcriptome, protein array and immunostaining data to characterize the osteosarcoma immunogenomic landscape. The goal of the study was to explain why immune checkpoint inhibitors have shown limited clinical activity in osteosarcoma. A couple of samples from the same tumor site were contributed by each of a few patients.

Specimens were post-treatment primary, local recurrence and metastasis tumors from poor-prognosis patients. Study-wide conclusions, independent of this receptor: Sample size was not determined by any statistical method, because osteosarcoma is rare and every possible sample was collected. Overall, productive TCR clonality was low, with a mean of 0.09 and a maximum of 0.3, which suggests limited clonal expansion of T cells. In five cases a single hyperexpanded clone dominated the repertoire, and each of those five cases had fewer than 100 T-cell clonotypes. Along with the frozen tumor specimens, matched blood was collected from just a couple of patients. The clonality benchmarks were taken from external normal skin and healthy peripheral blood data instead of from matched normal tissue. TCR productive clonality was greater in the immune-hot C3 cluster than in the cold C1 cluster, although TCR productive clonality remained low overall.

CDR1 and CDR2 are drawn from the germline V gene: MNHEY, SVGAGI. The CDR3 runs 13 residues from the cysteine to the phenylalanine. This entry keeps only the CDR3 DNA: 39 bases, framed from base 1. Cut back by 6 bases and 5 bases, the V and J ends lie 13 bases apart. The ImmunoSEQ Assay (Adaptive Biotechnologies) was used to immunosequence the CDR3 regions of the TCR beta chain. Per the source publication's procedure: The ImmunoSEQ Analyzer platform was used to export TCRB rearrangements, read counts, read proportions and gene usage. Using productive rearrangements, T-cell clonality was calculated as 1 minus Pielou's evenness. In the clonal space homeostasis analysis, clonotypes were binned as rare, small, medium, large or hyperexpanded (0.01 to 1 of the repertoire). TCR productive clonality was compared across immune clusters C1, C2 and C3 using the Wilcoxon rank sum test. This immuneACCESS table, as held by TCRdb, lists in-frame sequences with V and J called but not all clones. Of the missing ones, under half trace to an unresolved V gene in checked studies; the others have no known cause. From that table come the V and J calls and clone size; the DNA was used to work out D and trimming. The table for this sample lists 5,000 to 5,500 clones; over 70% of them were counted only once. The ten top clones hold 5.5% to 7.5% of the sample.

This clone occurred a few times. No antigen is known for it. Base qualities were left out, and no much larger clone turns up one base away. The TCR sequence derives from a human donor with osteosarcoma. This chain is built from TRBV6-5 and TRBJ1-1; TRBD1 is possibly the D segment (6 matching bases). Source material: osteosarcoma tumor tissue from the lung. The CDR3 region: CASSPNRGTEAFF. At the DNA level, the sequence is TGTGCCAGCAGCCCAAATAGGGGGACTGAAGCTTTCTTT.